This T cell receptor beta chain was captured in a study of healthy donors' naive CD4 and CD8 T cells. Study conclusions and caveats: Negatively charged CDR3s marked CD8+ lineage; positively charged CDR3s marked CD4+ lineage. Chains were not paired, since alpha and beta were sequenced in bulk.

Each TCR library used around 540 ng of total RNA and a linear amplification protocol. TCRdb used MiXCR to reprocess the reads, holding one entry per CDR3 protein. The data contain approximately 180,000 distinct CDR3 sequences, around 70% of them singletons. The V end was cut by 5 bases, the J end by 3 bases, with 23 bases between. This CDR3 spans 17 amino acids. CDR1 is SEHNR, CDR2 FQNEAQ, per germline (reference sequence). As concerns this clonotype: The antigen remains undetermined.

Naive T cells were sorted: CD4+CD8-CD45RO-CD45RA+ for CD4+, CD8+CD4-CD45RA+CD27bright for CD8+. This chain links TRBV7-9 with TRBJ2-7; the D gene is possibly TRBD1 (6 bases). The origin of this receptor is a pool of human donors in good health; the sample pools cells from several healthy donors. Sequenced material: naive CD4+ and CD8+ T cells sorted from blood, pooled from several donors. In DNA form, the CDR3 reads TGTGCCAGCAGCCGACTTACCAATGACAGGTCCCACTACGAGCAGTACTTC. Encoded protein: CASSRLTNDRSHYEQYF. Based on the CDR3 plus reference TRBV7-9 and TRBJ2-7, the full variable domain is DTGVSQNPRHKITKRGQNVTFRCDPISEHNRLYWYRQTLGQGPEFLTYFQNEAQLEKSRLLSDRFSAERPKGSFSTLEIQRTEQGDSAMYLCASSRLTNDRSHYEQYFGPGTRLTVT.